This T cell receptor beta chain was documented in a study of CD8 T cells in Susac syndrome. The CDR3 runs to 13 residues. V shed 9 bases, J shed 4 bases, and the junction held 4 bases outside the gene matches. Germline V lookup: CDR1 MDHEN, CDR2 SYDVKM. With random hexamers, roughly 0.5 to 1 ug RNA was reverse transcribed. The CDR3 of TCR beta was amplified by immunoSEQ multiplex PCR across 54 Vbeta and 13 Jbeta. TCRdb redid the calling of the immunoSEQ multiplex PCR reads with MiXCR, one entry per CDR3 protein. The data hold approximately 160,000 distinct CDR3 sequences, with roughly 92% observed a single time. The multiple sclerosis controls comprised treatment-naive patients whose relapsing-remitting disease was stable or active. Negative isolation was used for CD8+ and CD4+ T cells, and FACS enrichment was applied to TEMRA cells. Worth noting for this clonotype: Its antigen is still unknown.

General observations from the study: An acknowledgment was made by the study that its TCR sequencing and HLA analysis involved relatively few individuals.

This clonotype was obtained from a human donor with multiple sclerosis. Specimen: CD4+ T cells from PBMCs. The chain uses TRBV28 and TRBJ2-7, with TRBD2 matching over 12 bases. CDR3 nucleotide sequence: TGTGCCAGTCGACTAGCGGGAGAGTACGAGCAGTACTTC. Residues: CASRLAGEYEQYF.